The 16 T cell receptor beta chains in this list originate from one sample, sequenced in a study of metastatic and nonmetastatic thyroid tumors. Nobody among the patients had been given any treatment before thyroid surgery. TCRdb recomputed clones from the PCR reads via MiXCR. The sample has around 12,000 clones, around two fifths seen once. Input material: tumor tissue. The receptor source for this set is a female donor with papillary thyroid cancer or a benign thyroid nodule (not recorded which). Some clones in this sample may be carry-over from other donors' samples.

This clone was seen only a few times. The gene calls are TRBV6-1 and TRBJ2-1; D uncertain. The V and J ends lost 6 bases and 2 bases respectively, with 23 bases between them. Per the germline V gene, CDR1 is MNHNS and CDR2 is SASEGT. This CDR3 spans 18 amino acids. The CDR3 here is CASRSVGIDPITYNEQFF. Here the CDR3 DNA reads TGTGCCAGCAGATCCGTTGGGATAGACCCCATCACCTACAATGAGCAGTTCTTC.

This clone has only a few counts. The CDR3 region has the DNA TGCAGTGCTAGAGAGGGTAGCGGGAGCTCCTACGAGCAGTACTTC. Amino acid sequence: CSAREGSGSSYEQYF. This rearrangement joins TRBV20-1 to TRBJ2-7, with TRBD2 matching over 9 bases. This CDR3 region has 15 residues. The germline V gene encodes CDR1 DFQATT and CDR2 SNEGSKA (reference sequence). Losses at the gene ends were 0 bases for V and 0 bases for J; bases not matched to a gene: 3.

This clone appeared a few times. The V call is TRBV28, the J call TRBJ2-6, with D unclear. Germline V gives CDR1 MDHEN, CDR2 SYDVKM. V was clipped by 8 bases and J by 0 bases, with 11 bases between them. CDR3 length equals 15 residues. In DNA, the CDR3 is TGTGCCAGCGGATCACAGAACTCTGGGGCCAACGTCCTGACTTTC. Translating it yields CASGSQNSGANVLTF.

This clone has a handful of counts. The chain recombines TRBV24-1 with TRBJ2-3; 12 bases align to TRBD2. CDR1 and CDR2 from the germline V gene are KGHDR and SFDVKD. The CDR3 runs 17 residues. With V trimmed by 6 bases and J by 3 bases, 9 bases remained unmatched. CDR3 sequence reads: CATSRSSGRAGTDTQYF. The CDR3 bases are TGTGCCACCAGTAGGTCTAGCGGGAGGGCCGGGACAGATACGCAGTATTTT.

A few counts support this clone. Relative to the germline gene, one junction end is altered; a read error may explain this. This chain connects TRBV28 to TRBJ1-6, with D perhaps matching TRBD1 (5 bases). CDR1 is MDHEN, CDR2 SYDVKM, per germline. This CDR3 has 15 residues. In DNA form, the CDR3 reads TGTGCCAGCAGTGGGACGGGCCCCTATAATTCACCTCTCCACTTT. Protein product: CASSGTGPYNSPLHF. Looking up the rest from reference TRBV28 and TRBJ1-6 gives the full variable domain: DVKVTQSSRYLVKRTGEKVFLECVQDMDHENMFWYRQDPGLGLRLIYFSYDVKMKEKGDIPEGYSVSREKKERFSLILESASTNQTSMYLCASSGTGPYNSPLHFGNGTRLTVT.

The V gene is TRBV12-3 or TRBV12-4, the J gene TRBJ2-1; D may be TRBD2 (5 bases). The CDR3 has 14 residues. V lost 0 bases, J lost 7 bases, and 10 bases lay in between. CDR3 bases: TGTGCCAGCAGTTTAGCGGGAGCTGGGAATGAGCAGTTCTTC. It yields the protein CASSLAGAGNEQFF.

This clone was seen once. This rearrangement joins TRBV9 to TRBJ1-1, with 7 bases fitting TRBD1. CDR1 SGDLS and CDR2 YYNGEE come from the germline V gene. The CDR3 loop spans 17 amino acids. Trimming at V came to 0 bases and at J to 4 bases, leaving 12 bases not matched to a gene. Here the CDR3 reads CASSVADRVHRGTEAFF. Here the CDR3 DNA reads TGTGCCAGCAGCGTAGCCGACAGGGTTCATCGTGGCACTGAAGCTTTCTTT.

The chain joins TRBV9 to TRBJ2-1; TRBD2 agrees at 7 bases. The V segment lost 0 bases and the J segment 2 bases; nucleotides outside the gene matches: 5. The CDR3 runs 16 residues. Per germline, CDR1 SGDLS and CDR2 YYNGEE. CDR3 coding DNA: TGTGCCAGCAGCGTAGAGGGCGGGGGTCCCTACAATGAGCAGTTCTTC. This sequence encodes CASSVEGGGPYNEQFF.

This clone was detected only a few times. This rearrangement joins TRBV25-1 to TRBJ1-4, with D perhaps TRBD1 (5 bases). This CDR3 has 15 residues. V lost 3 bases and J 5 bases, leaving 13 bases between the germline ends. CDR1 and CDR2 (germline): MGHDK, SYGVNS. CDR3 residues: CASSEWGWGNEKLFF. For the CDR3, the DNA is TGTGCCAGCAGTGAGTGGGGTTGGGGGAATGAAAAACTGTTTTTT.

The V and J genes are TRBV9 and TRBJ1-6, with D unclear. V was clipped by 0 bases and J by 8 bases, with 12 bases between them. Germline V lookup: CDR1 SGDLS, CDR2 YYNGEE. This CDR3 contains 15 residues. CDR3 sequence: CASSVEEGGYSPLHF. CDR3 nucleotide sequence: TGTGCCAGCAGCGTAGAGGAGGGAGGTTATTCACCCCTCCACTTT.

The gene calls are TRBV5-4 and TRBJ2-2; 12 bases align to TRBD1. This CDR3 is 17 amino acids long. The V gene's germline CDR1 is SGHNT and CDR2 YYREEE (reference sequence). Trimming at V came to 3 bases and at J to 4 bases, leaving 7 bases not matched to a gene. In DNA form, the CDR3 reads TGTGCCAGCAGCTCGTCGGGACAGGGGGCCGGCACCGGGGAGCTGTTTTTT. Its protein product is CASSSSGQGAGTGELFF. The full variable domain, rest sourced from reference TRBV5-4 and TRBJ2-2, is ETGVTQSPTHLIKTRGQQVTLRCSSQSGHNTVSWYQQALGQGPQFIFQYYREEENGRGNFPPRFSGLQFPNYSSELNVNALELDDSALYLCASSSSGQGAGTGELFFGEGSRLTVL.

The chain recombines TRBV19 with TRBJ1-6; no clear D gene. Germline CDR1 LNHDA, CDR2 SQIVND (reference sequence). The germline V and J ends were trimmed by 6 bases and 7 bases, with 16 bases remaining between them. The CDR3 covers 15 residues. DNA for the CDR3: TGTGCCAGTAGATCCTTTGGACGGGAGAATTCACCCCTCCACTTT. Protein sequence: CASRSFGRENSPLHF.

The chain has TRBV30 and TRBJ1-4; D is unresolved. The CDR3 spans 14 residues. V lost 0 bases to trimming and J lost 3 bases, with 8 bases between them. Per germline, CDR1 GTSNPN and CDR2 SVGIG (reference sequence). This chain's CDR3 is CAWSVGLPNEKLFF. DNA of the CDR3: TGTGCCTGGAGTGTAGGTCTGCCTAATGAAAAACTGTTTTTT.

This clone was seen more than once but under ten times. This sequence joins TRBV11-2 and TRBJ2-7; the D gene is possibly TRBD1 (7 bases). This CDR3 comprises 14 residues. Between the trimmed V and J ends, which lost 1 base and 3 bases, there was a span of 10 bases. The germline gives CDR1 SGHAT, CDR2 FQNNGV. The CDR3 sequence is CASSLGQGGYEQYF. CDR3 coding DNA: TGTGCCAGCAGCTTAGGCCAGGGGGGCTACGAGCAGTACTTC. Using reference TRBV11-2 and TRBJ2-7 for the parts outside the CDR3, the full variable domain is EAGVAQSPRYKIIEKRQSVAFWCNPISGHATLYWYQQILGQGPKLLIQFQNNGVVDDSQLPKDRFSAERLKGVDSTLKIQPAKLEDSAVYLCASSLGQGGYEQYFGPGTRLTVT.

This clone was picked up many times. The V call is TRBV6-6, the J call TRBJ1-1; tentatively, D is TRBD1 (6 bases). This CDR3 contains 13 residues. Trimming shortened V by 2 bases and J by 4 bases, and 8 bases separated the two germline ends. CDR1 and CDR2 from the germline V gene are MNHNY and SVGAGI (reference sequence). The CDR3 DNA sequence: TGTGCCAGCAGTTACCAGGGGAGCACTGAAGCTTTCTTT. Protein product: CASSYQGSTEAFF.

This chain links TRBV28 with TRBJ1-3; 8 nucleotides match TRBD1. Germline V gene lookup returns CDR1 MDHEN and CDR2 SYDVKM. This CDR3 is 17 amino acids long. V trimming: 0 bases; J trimming: 4 bases; junction bases outside the gene matches: 8. CDR3 protein: CASSLWELQGAGNTIYF. The DNA for the CDR3 is TGTGCCAGCAGTTTATGGGAACTTCAGGGGGCCGGAAACACCATATATTTT.